The rows below give T cell receptor beta chains drawn from one sample of a study of blood T cell repertoires in COVID-19. The method was immunoSEQ multiplex PCR; TCRdb's version includes in-frame clones alone and lacks a portion of them. Of approximately 210,000 clones in the sample, about nine tenths were seen once. Sample: peripheral blood. All receptors come from a man aged 50-60 years with COVID-19, enrolled during active disease. Each CDR3 is given with its conserved first and last residue.

TRBJ2-2 16 TRBV5-4 CASSLGNRGRNGELFF
TRBJ2-5 16 TRBV30 CAWSHHGTSGEETQYF
TRBJ2-7 11 TRBV24-1 CATSDVYEQYF
TRBJ1-1 13 TRBV12-3/TRBV12-4 CASSSPSDTEAFF
TRBJ2-1 14 TRBV27 CASSHRRPDNEQFF
TRBJ2-2 16 TRBV2 CASLLAGGKNTGELFF
TRBJ2-2 15 TRBV7-2 CASSRRQGATGELFF
TRBJ1-6 15 TRBV4-3 CASSQAHAGNSPLHF
TRBJ1-1 14 TRBV5-6 CASSLTGVNTEAFF
TRBJ1-1 17 TRBV5-4 CASSRTGTGDASSEAFF
TRBJ1-5 14 TRBV3-1/TRBV3-2 CASSKEASNQPQHF
TRBJ1-5 17 TRBV6-2/TRBV6-3 CASSYSSGTGVNQPQHF
TRBJ2-1 16 TRBV5-4 CASSLGLNRDYNEQFF
TRBJ2-1 16 TRBV5-6 CASSLVPSGGLDEQFF
TRBJ1-6 17 TRBV15 CATSRPNPGTSGSPLHF
TRBJ1-2 14 TRBV2 CASSFQGTNYGYTF
TRBJ1-6 17 TRBV4-1 CASSHPSPGQSSTPLHF
TRBJ2-1 15 TRBV7-2 CASSSPWAAGRKQFF
TRBJ2-7 14 TRBV7-2 CASSLSAGNYEQYF
TRBJ2-1 15 TRBV19 CASSIDRGSYNEQFF
TRBJ1-3 16 TRBV5-5 CASSGGAGGSGNTIYF
TRBJ1-2 12 TRBV7-6 CASSVRPAGYTF
TRBJ1-5 15 TRBV28 CASSRRQASNQPQHF
TRBJ1-2 14 TRBV5-1 CASSRGQGATGYTF
TRBJ1-1 14 TRBV11-1 CASSLTDRGTEAFF
TRBJ2-2 14 TRBV2 CASSELAGSGELFF
TRBJ2-2 19 TRBV3-1/TRBV3-2 CASSQAGGGAGWRFGELFF
TRBJ1-5 15 TRBV19 CASSTPGTANQPQHF
TRBJ1-3 16 TRBV2 CASSDLLLGDGNTIYF
TRBJ2-5 13 TRBV6-5 CASSWEQGMAQYF
TRBJ2-2 14 TRBV2 CASREFTAPGELFF
TRBJ2-7 13 TRBV29-1 CSVVLRLGGEQYF
TRBJ2-1 13 TRBV7-3 CASSLDTYNEQFF
TRBJ2-4 11 TRBV20-1 CSAYLGNIQYF
TRBJ2-1 16 TRBV7-3 CASSLNGWGEYNEQFF
TRBJ1-5 17 TRBV2 CASSESQGQGFDQPQHF
TRBJ1-1 16 TRBV7-8 CASSLALTGESAEAFF
TRBJ1-2 15 TRBV4-3 CASSQEAGPGYGYTF
TRBJ1-1 13 TRBV7-2 CASSSLRVTEAFF
TRBJ1-5 15 TRBV30 CAWSLGSRRNQPQHF
TRBJ1-3 16 TRBV5-5 CASRPRAPTSGNTIYF
TRBJ1-1 11 TRBV12-3/TRBV12-4 CASSLTGRAFF
TRBJ2-7 15 TRBV7-9 CASSHSGTSSYEQYF
TRBJ1-2 15 TRBV6-1 CASSEVGGQGFGYTF
TRBJ2-5 13 TRBV12-3/TRBV12-4 CASSQANLETQYF
TRBJ2-5 14 TRBV27 CASRPDRGRETQYF
TRBJ1-5 17 TRBV7-8 CASSVATMTGLMQPQHF
TRBJ2-1 15 TRBV4-3 CASSQGLATENEQFF
TRBJ2-3 17 TRBV3-1/TRBV3-2 CASSQVLGANDTDTQYF
TRBJ1-1 12 TRBV12-3/TRBV12-4 CASSPSWGGAFF
TRBJ1-3 12 TRBV30 CAYTGGGNTIYF
TRBJ1-5 16 TRBV5-1 CASSTGTGGRNQPQHF
TRBJ2-1 12 TRBV6-5 CASSRQYNEQFF